What follows describes a single T cell receptor beta chain. The sample is drawn from a study of blood T cell repertoires in COVID-19. Trimming at V came to 4 bases and at J to 4 bases, leaving 4 bases not matched to a gene. This CDR3 region has 13 residues. The germline V gene encodes CDR1 LGHDT and CDR2 YNNKEL (reference sequence). The protocol was immunoSEQ multiplex PCR, while the TCRdb copy is restricted to in-frame clones and leaves out a portion. The sample lists some 250,000 clones, about nine tenths occurring once. The sequenced sample was PBMCs or T cells enriched from blood (not recorded which). The receptor's source is a man younger than 30 who had recovered from COVID-19. The rearrangement uses TRBV3-1 (or the pseudogene TRBV3-2) and TRBJ2-7, with 7 bases matching TRBD2. CDR3 residues: CASSPAGVYEQYF. The DNA of the CDR3 is TGTGCCAGCAGCCCGGCGGGGGTTTACGAGCAGTACTTC.